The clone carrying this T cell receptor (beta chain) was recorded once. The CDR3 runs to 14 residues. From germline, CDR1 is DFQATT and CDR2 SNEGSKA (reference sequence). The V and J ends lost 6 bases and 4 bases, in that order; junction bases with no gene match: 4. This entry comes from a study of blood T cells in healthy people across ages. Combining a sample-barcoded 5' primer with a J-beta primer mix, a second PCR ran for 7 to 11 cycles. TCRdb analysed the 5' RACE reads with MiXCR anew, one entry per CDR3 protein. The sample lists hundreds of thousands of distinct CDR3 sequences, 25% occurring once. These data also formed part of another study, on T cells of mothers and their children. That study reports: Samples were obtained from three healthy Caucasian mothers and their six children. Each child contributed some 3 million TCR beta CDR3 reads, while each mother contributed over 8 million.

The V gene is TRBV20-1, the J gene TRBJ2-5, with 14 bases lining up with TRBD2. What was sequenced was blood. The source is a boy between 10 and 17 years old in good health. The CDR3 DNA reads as TGCAGTGCAGGGACTAGCGGGGGAGGAGAGACCCAGTACTTC. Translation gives CSAGTSGGGETQYF.